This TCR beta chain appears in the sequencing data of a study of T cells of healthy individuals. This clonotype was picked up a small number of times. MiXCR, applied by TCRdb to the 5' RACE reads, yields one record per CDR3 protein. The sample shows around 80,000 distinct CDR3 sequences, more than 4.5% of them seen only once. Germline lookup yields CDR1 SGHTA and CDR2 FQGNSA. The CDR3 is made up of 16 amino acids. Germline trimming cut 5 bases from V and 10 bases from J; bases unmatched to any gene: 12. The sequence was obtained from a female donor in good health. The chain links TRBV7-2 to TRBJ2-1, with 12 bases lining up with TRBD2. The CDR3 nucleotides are TGTGCCAGCAGCCTACCTAGCGGGAGGGCCGGGGGGGAGCAGTTCTTC. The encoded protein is CASSLPSGRAGGEQFF.